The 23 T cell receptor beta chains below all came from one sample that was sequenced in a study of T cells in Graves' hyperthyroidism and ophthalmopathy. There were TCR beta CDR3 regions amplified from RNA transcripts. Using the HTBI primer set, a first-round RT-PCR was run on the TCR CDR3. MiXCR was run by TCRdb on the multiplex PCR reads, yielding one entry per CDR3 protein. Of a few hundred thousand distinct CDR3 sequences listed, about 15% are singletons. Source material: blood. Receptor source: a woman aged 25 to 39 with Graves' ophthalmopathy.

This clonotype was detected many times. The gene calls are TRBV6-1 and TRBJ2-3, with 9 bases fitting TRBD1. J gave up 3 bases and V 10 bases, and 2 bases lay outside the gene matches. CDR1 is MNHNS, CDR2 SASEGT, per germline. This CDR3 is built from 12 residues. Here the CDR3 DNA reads TGTGCCACCGGACAGGGGACAGATACGCAGTATTTT. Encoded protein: CATGQGTDTQYF.

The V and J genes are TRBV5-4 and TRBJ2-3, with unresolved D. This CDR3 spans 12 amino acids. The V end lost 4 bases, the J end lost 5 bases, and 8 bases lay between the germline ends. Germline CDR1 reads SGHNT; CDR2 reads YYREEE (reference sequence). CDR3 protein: CASSQPGDTQYF. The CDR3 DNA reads TGTGCCAGCAGCCAACCCGGAGATACGCAGTATTTT.

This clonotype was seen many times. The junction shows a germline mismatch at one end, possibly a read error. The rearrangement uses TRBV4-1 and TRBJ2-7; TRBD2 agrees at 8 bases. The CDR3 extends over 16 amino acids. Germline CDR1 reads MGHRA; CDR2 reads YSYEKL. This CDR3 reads CASSQGLAGVSYEQYF. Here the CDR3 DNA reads TGTGCCAGCAGCCAAGGCCTAGCGGGTGTCTCCTACGAGCAGTACTTC.

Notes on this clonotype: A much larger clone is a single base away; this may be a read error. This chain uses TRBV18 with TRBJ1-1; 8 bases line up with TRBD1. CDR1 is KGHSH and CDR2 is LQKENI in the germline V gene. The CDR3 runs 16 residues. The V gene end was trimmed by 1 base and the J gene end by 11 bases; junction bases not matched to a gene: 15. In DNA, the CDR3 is TGTGCCAGCTCACCACAGAGTCCGAGGACAGGGAGTCACGCTTTCTTT. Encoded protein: CASSPQSPRTGSHAFF. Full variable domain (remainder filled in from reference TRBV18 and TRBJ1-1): NAGVMQNPRHLVRRRGQEARLRCSPMKGHSHVYWYRQLPEEGLKFMVYLQKENIIDESGMPKERFSAEFPKEGPSILRIQQVVRGDSAAYFCASSPQSPRTGSHAFFGQGTRLTVV.

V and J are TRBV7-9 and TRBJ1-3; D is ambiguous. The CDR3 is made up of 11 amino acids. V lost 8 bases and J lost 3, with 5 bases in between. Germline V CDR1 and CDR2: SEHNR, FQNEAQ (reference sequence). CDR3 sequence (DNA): TGTGCCAGCCTTGATGGAAACACCATATATTTT. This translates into CASLDGNTIYF.

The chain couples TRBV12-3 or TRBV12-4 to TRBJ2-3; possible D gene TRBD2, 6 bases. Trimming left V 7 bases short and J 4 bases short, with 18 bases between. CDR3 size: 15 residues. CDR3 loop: CASILGGVGPDTQYF. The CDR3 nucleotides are TGTGCCAGCATCCTCGGCGGGGTCGGCCCAGATACGCAGTATTTT.

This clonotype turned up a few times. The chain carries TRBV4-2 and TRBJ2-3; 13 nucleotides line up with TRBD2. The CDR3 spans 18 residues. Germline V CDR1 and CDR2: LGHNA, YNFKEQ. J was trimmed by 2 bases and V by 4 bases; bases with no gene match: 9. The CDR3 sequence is CASSREGGLAGNTDTQYF. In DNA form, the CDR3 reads TGTGCCAGCAGCCGCGAGGGGGGACTAGCGGGGAACACAGATACGCAGTATTTT.

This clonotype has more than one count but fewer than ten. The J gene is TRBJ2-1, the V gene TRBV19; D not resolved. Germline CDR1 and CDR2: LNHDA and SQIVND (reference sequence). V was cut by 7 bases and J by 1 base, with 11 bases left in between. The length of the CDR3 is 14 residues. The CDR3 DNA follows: TGTGCCAGTACCTCTCAGGCGTCCTACAATGAGCAGTTCTTC. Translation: CASTSQASYNEQFF.

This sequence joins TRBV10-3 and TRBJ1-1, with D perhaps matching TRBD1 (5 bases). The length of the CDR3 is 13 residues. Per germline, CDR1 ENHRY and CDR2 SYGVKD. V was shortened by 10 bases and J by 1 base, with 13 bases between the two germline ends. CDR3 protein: CATRTKGNTEAFF. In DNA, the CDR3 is TGTGCCACAAGGACAAAGGGGAACACTGAAGCTTTCTTT.

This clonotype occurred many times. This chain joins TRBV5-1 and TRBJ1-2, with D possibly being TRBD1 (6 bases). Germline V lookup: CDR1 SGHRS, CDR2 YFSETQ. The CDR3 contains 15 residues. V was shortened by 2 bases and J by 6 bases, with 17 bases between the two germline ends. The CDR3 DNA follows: TGCGCCAGCAGCTTCACAGGGAGCCGGGATGATGGCTACACCTTC. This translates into CASSFTGSRDDGYTF. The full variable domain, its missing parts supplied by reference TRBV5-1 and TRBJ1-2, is KAGVTQTPRYLIKTRGQQVTLSCSPISGHRSVSWYQQTPGQGLQFLFEYFSETQRNKGNFPGRFSGRQFSNSRSEMNVSTLELGDSALYLCASSFTGSRDDGYTFGSGTRLTVV.

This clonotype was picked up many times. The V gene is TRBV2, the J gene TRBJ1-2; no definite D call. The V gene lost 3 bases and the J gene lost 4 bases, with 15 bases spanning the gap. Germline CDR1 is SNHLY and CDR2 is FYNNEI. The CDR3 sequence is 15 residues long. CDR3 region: CASSEGSGLTYGYTF. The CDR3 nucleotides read TGTGCCAGCAGTGAGGGTTCCGGACTGACCTATGGCTACACCTTC.

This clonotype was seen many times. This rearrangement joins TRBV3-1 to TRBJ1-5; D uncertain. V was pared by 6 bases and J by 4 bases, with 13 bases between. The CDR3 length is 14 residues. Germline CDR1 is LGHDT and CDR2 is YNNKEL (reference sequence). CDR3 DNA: TGTGCCAGCAGTCCCCGGGAGCTAAATCAGCCCCAGCATTTT. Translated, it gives CASSPRELNQPQHF.

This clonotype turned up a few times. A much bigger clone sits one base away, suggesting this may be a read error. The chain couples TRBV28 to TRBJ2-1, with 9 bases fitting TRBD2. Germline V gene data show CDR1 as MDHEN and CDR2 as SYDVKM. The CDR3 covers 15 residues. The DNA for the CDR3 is TGTACCAGCGCCCTAAGAGGGACTAGCCTCAATGAGCAGTTCTTC. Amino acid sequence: CTSALRGTSLNEQFF. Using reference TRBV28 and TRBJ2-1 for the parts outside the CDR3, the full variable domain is DVKVTQSSRYLVKRTGEKVFLECVQDMDHENMFWYRQDPGLGLRLIYFSYDVKMKEKGDIPEGYSVSREKKERFSLILESASTNQTSMYLCTSALRGTSLNEQFFGPGTRLTVL.

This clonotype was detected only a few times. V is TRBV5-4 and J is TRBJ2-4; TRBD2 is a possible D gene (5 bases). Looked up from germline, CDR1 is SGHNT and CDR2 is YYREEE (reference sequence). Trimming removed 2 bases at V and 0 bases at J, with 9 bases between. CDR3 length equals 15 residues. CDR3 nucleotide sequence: TGTGCCAGCAGCTTCAGGACTGAAGCCAAAAACATTCAGTACTTC. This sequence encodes CASSFRTEAKNIQYF.

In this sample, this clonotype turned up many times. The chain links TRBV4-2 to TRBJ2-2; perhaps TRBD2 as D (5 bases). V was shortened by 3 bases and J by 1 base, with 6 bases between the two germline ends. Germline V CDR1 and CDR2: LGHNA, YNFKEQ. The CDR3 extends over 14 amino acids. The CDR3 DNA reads TGTGCCAGCAGCCAGGACTTGAACACCGGGGAGCTGTTTTTT. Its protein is CASSQDLNTGELFF.

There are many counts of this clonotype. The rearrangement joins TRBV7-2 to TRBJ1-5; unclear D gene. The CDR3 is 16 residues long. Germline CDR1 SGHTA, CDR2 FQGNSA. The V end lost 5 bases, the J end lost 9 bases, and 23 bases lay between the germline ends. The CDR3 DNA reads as TGTGCCAGCAGCCCCCCGCACTCCGTGGGGTGGGGGCCCCAGCATTTT. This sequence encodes CASSPPHSVGWGPQHF.

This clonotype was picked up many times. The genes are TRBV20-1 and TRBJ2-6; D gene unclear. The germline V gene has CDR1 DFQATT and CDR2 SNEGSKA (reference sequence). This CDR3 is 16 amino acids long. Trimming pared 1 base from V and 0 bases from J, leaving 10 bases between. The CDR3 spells CSARGGGFSGANVLTF. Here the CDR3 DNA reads TGCAGTGCTAGAGGGGGTGGCTTCTCTGGGGCCAACGTCCTGACTTTC.

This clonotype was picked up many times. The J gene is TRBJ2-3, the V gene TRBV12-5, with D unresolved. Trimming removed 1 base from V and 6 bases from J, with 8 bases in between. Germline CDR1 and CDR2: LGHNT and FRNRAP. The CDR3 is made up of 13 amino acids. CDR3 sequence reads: CASGLAPADTQYF. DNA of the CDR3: TGTGCTAGTGGTTTGGCACCTGCGGATACGCAGTATTTT.

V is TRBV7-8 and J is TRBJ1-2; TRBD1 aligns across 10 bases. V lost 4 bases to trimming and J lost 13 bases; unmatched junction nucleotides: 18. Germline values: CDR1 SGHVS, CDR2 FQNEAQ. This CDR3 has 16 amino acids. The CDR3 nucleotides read TGTGCCAGCAGCTCCCCGACAGGGGGCCCGCAGGGTTTCGGCACCTTC. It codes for CASSSPTGGPQGFGTF.

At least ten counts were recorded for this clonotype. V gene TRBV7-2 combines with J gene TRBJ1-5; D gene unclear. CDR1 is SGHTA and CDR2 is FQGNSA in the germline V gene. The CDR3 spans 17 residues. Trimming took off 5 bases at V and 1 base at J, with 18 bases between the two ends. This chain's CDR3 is CASSPRGGYRSNQPQHF. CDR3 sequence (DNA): TGTGCCAGCAGCCCCCGGGGAGGATATAGAAGCAATCAGCCCCAGCATTTT.

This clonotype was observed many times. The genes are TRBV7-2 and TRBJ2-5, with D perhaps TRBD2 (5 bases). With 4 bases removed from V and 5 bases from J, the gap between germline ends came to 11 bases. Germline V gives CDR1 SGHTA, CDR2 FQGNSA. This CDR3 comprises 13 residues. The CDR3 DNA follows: TGTGCCAGCAGCTCCGACACGGGGGAGACCCAGTACTTC. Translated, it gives CASSSDTGETQYF.

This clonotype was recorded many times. The CDR3 loop reads CASSSPSAIGQKQETQYF. The CDR3 region has the DNA TGTGCCAGCAGTTCCCCATCCGCCATAGGACAAAAACAAGAGACCCAGTACTTC. The chain is built from TRBV12-3 or TRBV12-4 and TRBJ2-5; D might be TRBD1 (5 bases). The CDR3 runs to 18 residues. Trimming removed 4 bases from V and 2 bases from J, with 23 bases in between.

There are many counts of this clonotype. CDR3 sequence: CATSRDRGNTGELFF. CDR3 in DNA: TGTGCCACCAGCAGGGACAGGGGGAACACCGGGGAGCTGTTTTTT. The rearrangement joins TRBV15 to TRBJ2-2; 9 nucleotides line up with TRBD1. Germline CDR1 and CDR2: LNHNV and YYDKDF (reference sequence). V trimming: 3 bases; J trimming: 1 base; junction bases outside the gene matches: 0. This CDR3 spans 15 amino acids.